This T cell receptor beta chain was documented in a study of beta chain features in type 1 diabetes. For the study at large: Healthy donors resembled patients in age, gender and cell yields. All samples together contributed 85 million to 120 million sorted cells for examination. General study results and limits: An over-representation of cells with high TCR expression could result from cDNA sequencing.

Donors underwent one heparinised blood draw, about 120 mL on average. The CDR3 extends over 11 amino acids. Between the trimmed V and J ends, which lost 7 bases and 8 bases, there was a span of 10 bases. The V gene's germline CDR1 is MDHEN and CDR2 SYDVKM. As regards this clone: Its antigen remains unidentified.

Of the isolated RNA, all was reverse transcribed, and so the sequenced material was expressed TCRB transcripts. The data were produced by immunoSEQ multiplex PCR, yet TCRdb's version contains in-frame clones alone and is incomplete. Of 250,000 or so clones listed, 68% are singletons. The receptor's source is a young man in good health. The chain recombines TRBV28 with TRBJ2-3; no firm D call. Sequenced: naive CD4+ T cells from blood. In nucleotides, the CDR3 is TGTGCCAGCACAAACTCTCTTACGCAGTATTTT. Its protein is CASTNSLTQYF. The full variable domain, completed using reference TRBV28 and TRBJ2-3, is DVKVTQSSRYLVKRTGEKVFLECVQDMDHENMFWYRQDPGLGLRLIYFSYDVKMKEKGDIPEGYSVSREKKERFSLILESASTNQTSMYLCASTNSLTQYFGPGTRLTVL.